The rows below give T cell receptor beta chains drawn from one sample of a study of cytomegalovirus exposure and HLA in healthy donors. The method was immunoSEQ multiplex PCR; TCRdb's version includes in-frame clones alone and lacks a portion of them. The repertoire includes more than 140,000 clones, roughly 80% of them detected once, and approximately 1.5% sits in the top ten. Sequenced: PBMCs. These receptors were collected from a female donor in good health and CMV-seronegative. Both conserved end residues are part of each CDR3. A D gene is named only where the DNA matches it firmly. Expanded clones get a size class; other rows say once, few or many, or leave the size out.

TRBV12-5	NA	NA	TRBJ2-3	CASGLGAGGSASTDTQYF	TGTGCTAGTGGTTTGGGGGCCGGAGGTAGCGCAAGCACAGATACGCAGTATTTT
TRBV6-5	NA	TRBD1	TRBJ1-2	CASTPGQGTHGYTF	TGTGCCAGCACCCCCGGACAGGGGACCCATGGCTACACCTTC
TRBV5-4	NA	TRBD1	TRBJ2-1	CASSISGTGLRNEQFF	TGTGCCAGCAGCATATCCGGGACAGGGCTTAGGAATGAGCAGTTCTTC
TRBV5-1	once	TRBD1	TRBJ1-1	CASSLTWTGEGKTTEAFF	TGCGCCAGCAGCTTAACGTGGACAGGGGAAGGTAAGACCACTGAAGCTTTCTTT
TRBV7-9	NA	TRBD1	TRBJ1-1	CASSLQTGGEAFF	TGTGCCAGCAGCTTGCAGACAGGGGGTGAAGCTTTCTTT
TRBV27	once	TRBD1	TRBJ1-2	CASSRGDRDSYGYTF	TGTGCCAGCAGTCGAGGGGACAGGGACAGTTATGGCTACACCTTC
TRBV11-2	NA	NA	TRBJ2-1	CASSLVGRRKYNEQFF	TGTGCCAGCAGCTTAGTTGGGAGGAGGAAGTACAATGAGCAGTTCTTC
TRBV10-3	NA	NA	TRBJ1-1	CAISESGQNTEAFF	TGTGCCATCAGTGAGTCGGGACAGAACACTGAAGCTTTCTTT
TRBV19	few	NA	TRBJ1-1	CASSIVRNTEAFF	TGTGCCAGTAGTATTGTGCGGAACACTGAAGCTTTCTTT
TRBV7-9	NA	NA	TRBJ1-1	CASSLGWEGNTEAFF	TGTGCCAGCAGCTTAGGATGGGAGGGCAACACTGAAGCTTTCTTT
TRBV19	NA	TRBD1	TRBJ1-4	CASSTPGQGEKLFF	TGTGCCAGTAGTACTCCGGGACAGGGGGAAAAACTGTTTTTT
TRBV19	NA	TRBD2	TRBJ2-2	CASSMLAGGRSNTGELFF	TGTGCCAGTAGTATGTTAGCGGGGGGGCGATCGAACACCGGGGAGCTGTTTTTT
TRBV7-2	NA	NA	TRBJ2-5	CASSLRSTETQYF	TGTGCCAGCAGCTTACGTAGTACAGAGACCCAGTACTTC
TRBV9	NA	TRBD1	TRBJ2-3	CASSRDRGSNTQYF	TGTGCCAGCAGTAGGGACAGGGGATCGAATACGCAGTATTTT
TRBV9	NA	TRBD1	TRBJ2-7	CASSAKQATGAYEQYF	TGTGCCAGCAGCGCCAAACAGGCAACAGGGGCCTACGAGCAGTACTTC
TRBV29-1	NA	TRBD2	TRBJ2-1	CSVEALAGGRYEQFF	TGCAGCGTTGAAGCACTAGCGGGAGGAAGGTATGAGCAGTTCTTC
TRBV29-1	NA	NA	TRBJ1-2	CSANQQGGPGYTF	TGCAGCGCTAACCAACAGGGTGGGCCTGGCTACACCTTC
TRBV19	NA	TRBD2	TRBJ2-2	CASSKTSGGAWAGELFF	TGTGCCAGTAGTAAGACTAGCGGGGGGGCCTGGGCCGGGGAGCTGTTTTTT
TRBV19	NA	NA	TRBJ2-7	CASDGRQTYEQYF	TGTGCCAGTGACGGTAGACAAACCTACGAGCAGTACTTC
TRBV10-1	NA	TRBD1	TRBJ2-2	CASSITGGLTGELFF	TGCGCCAGCAGTATTACAGGGGGACTCACCGGGGAGCTGTTTTTT
TRBV6-5	few	TRBD1	TRBJ1-2	CASTRGQGVNYGYTF	TGTGCCAGCACCCGGGGACAGGGAGTTAACTATGGCTACACCTTC
TRBV28	NA	TRBD2	TRBJ2-3	CASSFSAVGLADLSTDTQYF	TGTGCCAGCAGTTTTAGTGCCGTTGGACTAGCGGATTTGAGCACAGATACGCAGTATTTT
TRBV15	NA	TRBD2	TRBJ2-5	CATSVDGLAGGGTQYF	TGTGCCACCAGCGTTGATGGACTAGCGGGGGGCGGGACCCAGTACTTC
TRBV27	NA	TRBD1	TRBJ1-4	CASSPTPDRDWEKLFF	TGTGCCAGCAGTCCAACTCCCGACAGGGACTGGGAAAAACTGTTTTTT
TRBV7-9	NA	NA	TRBJ2-7	CASSRGATYEQYF	TGTGCCAGCTCTCGGGGGGCTACCTACGAGCAGTACTTC
TRBV7-9	NA	TRBD1	TRBJ1-4	CASSYPGGNNEKLFF	TGTGCCAGCAGCTATCCAGGGGGAAATAATGAAAAACTGTTTTTT
TRBV7-9	NA	TRBD1	TRBJ2-7	CASSLASTGGASQYF	TGTGCCAGCAGCTTAGCTAGTACAGGGGGCGCGAGTCAGTACTTC
TRBV9	once	NA	TRBJ1-5	CASSVGSGANQPQHF	TGTGCCAGCAGCGTAGGTTCAGGGGCCAATCAGCCCCAGCATTTT
TRBV19	few	TRBD1	TRBJ1-2	CASSLRDRGSVNYGYTF	TGTGCCAGTAGTCTCCGGGACAGGGGGTCGGTAAACTATGGCTACACCTTC
TRBV25-1	NA	TRBD1	TRBJ1-2	CASSESGTGYIYGYTF	TGTGCCAGCAGTGAATCGGGGACAGGGTATATCTATGGCTACACCTTC
TRBV18	NA	TRBD1	TRBJ1-6	CASSPDRGGYNSPLHF	TGTGCCAGCTCACCGGACAGGGGGGGGTATAATTCACCCCTCCACTTT
TRBV7-2	NA	TRBD2	TRBJ2-7	CASSYGLAVSYEQYF	TGTGCCAGCAGCTACGGACTAGCGGTGAGCTACGAGCAGTACTTC
TRBV11-2	NA	NA	TRBJ2-1	CASGGYGYYNEQFF	TGTGCCAGCGGGGGGTACGGGTATTACAATGAGCAGTTCTTC
TRBV5-1	NA	TRBD1	TRBJ1-1	CASSATGQPNTEAFF	TGCGCCAGCAGCGCGACGGGACAGCCAAACACTGAAGCTTTCTTT
TRBV11-3	NA	NA	TRBJ2-3	CASSLSTSTDTQYF	TGTGCCAGCAGCTTATCCACTAGCACAGATACGCAGTATTTT
TRBV5-4	NA	NA	TRBJ1-1	CAGKGGNTEAFF	TGTGCCGGCAAGGGAGGGAACACTGAAGCTTTCTTT
TRBV28	NA	TRBD2	TRBJ2-7	CASSPLAGDLYEQYF	TGTGCCAGCAGTCCTCTAGCGGGAGACCTCTACGAGCAGTACTTC
TRBV4-2	NA	TRBD1	TRBJ1-2	CASSQEDRRGYTF	TGTGCCAGCAGCCAAGAGGACAGGCGGGGCTACACCTTC
TRBV11-3	NA	NA	TRBJ2-5	CASSLDEETQYF	TGTGCCAGCAGCTTAGATGAGGAGACCCAGTACTTC
TRBV2	once	NA	TRBJ1-4	CASSAAGVDEKLFF	TGTGCCAGCAGTGCGGCGGGGGTCGATGAAAAACTGTTTTTT